This TCR beta chain was found in a study of graft-versus-host responses after intestinal transplantation. Study as a whole: All of the recipients had induction that used anti-thymocyte globulin, then tacrolimus and steroids for approximately 3 years. Overall study results and limits: Early post-transplant HvG declines were associated with peak circulating GvH clone levels.

Responders (around 200,000, CFSE-labeled) met around 200,000 stimulators that were irradiated and violet-dye-labeled. The authors sorted proliferating CFSE-low CD3+CD4+ and CD3+CD8+ responders after the reaction. TCRdb's copy holds only in-frame clones and misses some; the assay was immunoSEQ multiplex PCR. The repertoire has 13,000 to 15,000 clones, 35% of them found once; the top ten carry about 2.5%. The trim removed 3 bases at V and 2 bases at J, leaving 1 base unmatched. The germline V gene has CDR1 MNHEY and CDR2 SMNVEV (reference sequence). The CDR3 extends over 14 amino acids. The sequence was collected from a human patient who received an intestinal transplant. This chain links TRBV27 with TRBJ1-5, with 7 bases identical to TRBD1. This specimen was alloreactive CD8+ T cells from a mixed lymphocyte reaction culture, taken before intestinal transplant. Specified subset: CFSE-low proliferating T cells sorted from approximately 6-day pre-transplant mixed lymphocyte reaction (GvH or HvG direction). CDR3 protein: CASSFGQGNQPQHF. The DNA for the CDR3 is TGTGCCAGCAGTTTTGGACAGGGCAATCAGCCCCAGCATTTT.